One sample yielded the 9 T cell receptor beta chains listed below, sequenced in a study of blood T cell repertoires in COVID-19. Repertoires were generated with immunoSEQ multiplex PCR, while TCRdb's copy carries only in-frame clones and drops some. The table records 84,000 or so clones, more than 80% of them present only once. What was sequenced was peripheral blood. The receptors here all came from a human donor in a cohort sampled during active COVID-19.

This chain joins TRBV7-8 and TRBJ2-7, with 9 bases matching TRBD1. The CDR3 contains 15 residues. Germline assignment: CDR1 SGHVS and CDR2 FQNEAQ. V shed 4 bases and J 2 bases; nucleotides not matched to a gene: 6. For the CDR3, the DNA is TGTGCCAGCAGCTACACGGGACAGGGCGCCTACGAGCAGTACTTC. It yields the protein CASSYTGQGAYEQYF.

The chain combines TRBV7-3 with TRBJ2-5, with TRBD1 matching over 7 bases. This CDR3 has 15 amino acids. CDR1 SGHTA and CDR2 FQGTGA come from the germline V gene. The ends lost 6 bases at V and 5 bases at J; junction bases unmatched: 12. The CDR3 protein is CASSRGHPGSETQYF. The CDR3 DNA reads as TGTGCCAGCAGTAGGGGGCATCCCGGTTCGGAGACCCAGTACTTC. Drawing the rest from reference TRBV7-3 and TRBJ2-5, the complete variable domain is GAGVSQTPSNKVTEKGKYVELRCDPISGHTALYWYRQSLGQGPEFLIYFQGTGAADDSGLPNDRFFAVRPEGSVSTLKIQRTERGDSAVYLCASSRGHPGSETQYFGPGTRLLVL.

The rearrangement links TRBV3-1 (or the pseudogene TRBV3-2) to TRBJ1-4; 12 nucleotides line up with TRBD1. Trimming removed 1 base from V and 8 bases from J; junction bases left unmatched: 2. CDR1 is LGHDT and CDR2 is YNNKEL in the germline V gene (reference sequence). The CDR3 totals 15 residues. The CDR3 DNA sequence: TGTGCCAGCAGCCAAGGGGGGACAGGGGGCGAAAAACTGTTTTTT. Translating gives CASSQGGTGGEKLFF.

The chain links TRBV28 to TRBJ2-3; D gene uncertain. With 10 bases removed from V and 8 bases from J, the gap between germline ends came to 10 bases. This CDR3 spans 10 amino acids. CDR1 and CDR2 (germline): MDHEN, SYDVKM. In nucleotides, the CDR3 is TGTGCCACTTCTAGAGGTACGCAGTATTTT. Its translation: CATSRGTQYF.

The V call is TRBV5-1, the J call TRBJ1-1; D might be TRBD1 (6 bases). Germline CDR1 and CDR2: SGHRS and YFSETQ. Trimming left V 4 bases short and J 4 bases short, with 20 bases between. The CDR3 runs to 16 residues. The chain's CDR3 is CASSLGGGRGSTEAFF. The CDR3 DNA follows: TGCGCCAGCAGCCTAGGGGGGGGGCGAGGGAGCACTGAAGCTTTCTTT.

The rearrangement links TRBV5-4 to TRBJ2-2; TRBD2 matches at 7 bases. Trimming cost V 4 bases and J 3 bases; bases outside gene matches: 6. The length of the CDR3 is 15 residues. The germline CDR1 and CDR2 sequences are SGHNT and YYREEE (reference sequence). CDR3 coding DNA: TGTGCCAGCAGCGTGGCGGGGGTGTACACCGGGGAGCTGTTTTTT. Its translation is CASSVAGVYTGELFF.

The J gene is TRBJ2-3, the V gene TRBV5-1; D might be TRBD1 (5 bases). The CDR3 has 15 residues. Germline CDR1 SGHRS, CDR2 YFSETQ. Trimming removed 0 bases from V and 4 bases from J, with 12 bases in between. DNA for the CDR3: TGCGCCAGCAGCTTGGCTCTAGGGGAAGCAGATACGCAGTATTTT. The encoded protein is CASSLALGEADTQYF.

The rearrangement links TRBV19 to TRBJ2-3; D gene uncertain. The CDR3 runs 12 residues. V was trimmed by 5 bases and J by 4 bases, leaving 7 bases between them. CDR1 LNHDA and CDR2 SQIVND come from the germline V gene (reference sequence). The CDR3 DNA sequence: TGTGCCAGTAGTGCTAGGTCAGATACGCAGTATTTT. Protein: CASSARSDTQYF.

V is TRBV6-6 and J is TRBJ2-5, with 8 nucleotides matching TRBD1. V gave up 0 bases and J gave up 2 bases; unmatched junction bases: 5. The CDR3 length is 16 residues. CDR1 and CDR2 from the germline V gene are MNHNY and SVGAGI (reference sequence). In nucleotides, the CDR3 is TGTGCCAGCAGTTACTCTTTGGACAGGGTTCAAGAGACCCAGTACTTC. Protein sequence: CASSYSLDRVQETQYF.